Each of the 8 T cell receptor beta chains below was sequenced from the same sample in a study of blood T cell repertoires in COVID-19. Clones were read by immunoSEQ multiplex PCR, and TCRdb kept only the in-frame ones, dropping some. The sample includes fewer than 400,000 clones, around 87% seen only once; the top ten take about 3%. The sequencing sample was made of peripheral blood. Receptor source: a human donor in a cohort sampled during active COVID-19.

This clone was observed a handful of times. The chain is built from TRBV12-5 and TRBJ2-7; D ambiguous. Germline lookup yields CDR1 LGHNT and CDR2 FRNRAP. This CDR3 contains 12 residues. Trimming pared 5 bases from V and 7 bases from J, leaving 12 bases between. This CDR3 reads CASGTTPWEQYF. The CDR3 DNA reads as TGTGCTAGTGGTACCACTCCTTGGGAGCAGTACTTC.

V gene TRBV19 combines with J gene TRBJ2-1; 11 bases map to TRBD2. With V trimmed by 4 bases and J by 6 bases, 11 bases remained unmatched. The V gene's germline CDR1 is LNHDA and CDR2 SQIVND (reference sequence). This CDR3 is built from 17 residues. CDR3 bases: TGTGCCAGTAGTAGTCGATCCTTAGCGGGAGGGATCAATGAGCAGTTCTTC. Its translation is CASSSRSLAGGINEQFF.

The chain combines TRBV5-1 with TRBJ2-5; the match to TRBD1 covers 9 bases. Per germline, CDR1 SGHRS and CDR2 YFSETQ. Trimming removed 4 bases from V and 2 bases from J; junction bases left unmatched: 3. This CDR3 has 14 amino acids. CDR3 loop: CASSNDRGQETQYF. The DNA of the CDR3 is TGCGCCAGCAGCAACGACAGGGGGCAAGAGACCCAGTACTTC. Supplemented by reference TRBV5-1 and TRBJ2-5, the full variable domain reads KAGVTQTPRYLIKTRGQQVTLSCSPISGHRSVSWYQQTPGQGLQFLFEYFSETQRNKGNFPGRFSGRQFSNSRSEMNVSTLELGDSALYLCASSNDRGQETQYFGPGTRLLVL.

The rearrangement links TRBV6-2 or TRBV6-3 to TRBJ2-7; weak D call: TRBD2 (6 bases). The germline CDR1 and CDR2 sequences are MNHEY and SVGEGT. V dropped 0 bases and J dropped 3 bases, with 12 bases sitting between them. The CDR3 has 15 amino acids. CDR3 residues: CASSYSSGGIYEQYF. CDR3 nucleotide sequence: TGTGCCAGCAGTTACTCGAGTGGAGGGATCTACGAGCAGTACTTC.

This sequence joins TRBV5-4 and TRBJ1-2, with a tentative D call TRBD1 (6 bases). Germline assignment: CDR1 SGHNT and CDR2 YYREEE (reference sequence). Trimming removed 5 bases at V and 4 bases at J, with 15 bases between. The CDR3 runs to 14 residues. CDR3 protein: CASRSAGGRYGYTF. As DNA, the CDR3 is TGTGCCAGCAGGTCTGCGGGGGGCCGCTATGGCTACACCTTC.

The rearrangement links TRBV10-3 to TRBJ1-3; no reliable D call. From germline, CDR1 is ENHRY and CDR2 SYGVKD. V was pared by 8 bases and J by 0 bases, with 8 bases between. The CDR3 spans 13 residues. CDR3 coding DNA: TGTGCCATCCACCCGGGCTCTGGAAACACCATATATTTT. Translating it yields CAIHPGSGNTIYF.

The chain couples TRBV3-1 (or the pseudogene TRBV3-2) to TRBJ1-6; no clear D gene. This CDR3 is 14 amino acids long. Germline CDR1 reads LGHDT; CDR2 reads YNNKEL (reference sequence). With 1 base removed from V and 11 bases from J, the gap between germline ends came to 12 bases. CDR3 amino acids: CASSQGRIEAPLHF. Written as DNA, the CDR3 is TGTGCCAGCAGCCAAGGAAGGATTGAGGCACCCCTCCACTTT.

This chain uses TRBV6-5 with TRBJ1-1, with 7 bases aligning to TRBD1. The germline V gene encodes CDR1 MNHEY and CDR2 SVGAGI. The V and J ends lost 6 bases and 9 bases, in that order; junction bases with no gene match: 7. This CDR3 has 12 residues. CDR3 DNA: TGTGCCAGCAGCCAAACAGGGGATCAAGCTTTCTTT. It specifies CASSQTGDQAFF.